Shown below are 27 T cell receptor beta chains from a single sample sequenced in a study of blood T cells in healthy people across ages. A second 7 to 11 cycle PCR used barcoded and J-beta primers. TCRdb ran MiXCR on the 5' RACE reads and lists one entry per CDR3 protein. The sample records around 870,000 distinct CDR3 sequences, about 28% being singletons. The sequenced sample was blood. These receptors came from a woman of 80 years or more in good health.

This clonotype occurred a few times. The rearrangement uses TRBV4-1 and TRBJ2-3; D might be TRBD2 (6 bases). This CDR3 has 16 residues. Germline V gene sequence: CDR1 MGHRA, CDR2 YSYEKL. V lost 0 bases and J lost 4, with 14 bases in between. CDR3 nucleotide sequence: TGCGCCAGCAGCCAAGAGGCGGGGAGGTGGGCAGATACGCAGTATTTT. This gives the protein CASSQEAGRWADTQYF.

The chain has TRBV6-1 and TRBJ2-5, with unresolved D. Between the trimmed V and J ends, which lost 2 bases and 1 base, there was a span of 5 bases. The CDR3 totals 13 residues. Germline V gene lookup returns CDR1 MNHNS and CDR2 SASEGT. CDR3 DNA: TGTGCCAGCAGTGAAATGATCCAAGAGACCCAGTACTTC. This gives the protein CASSEMIQETQYF.

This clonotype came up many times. CDR3 sequence reads: CASSPQDGEQYF. Here the CDR3 DNA reads TGTGCCAGCAGTCCCCAGGACGGCGAGCAGTACTTC. The chain uses TRBV2 and TRBJ2-7, with D uncertain. Trimming pared 5 bases from V and 6 bases from J, leaving 11 bases between. The germline V gene has CDR1 SNHLY and CDR2 FYNNEI. CDR3 length equals 12 residues.

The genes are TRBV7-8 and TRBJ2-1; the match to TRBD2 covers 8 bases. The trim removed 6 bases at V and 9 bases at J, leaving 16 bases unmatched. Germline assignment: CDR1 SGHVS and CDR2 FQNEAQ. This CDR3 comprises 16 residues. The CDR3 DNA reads TGTGCCAGCAGTCCCATGCGGGAGGTACTTCACAGTGAGCAGTTCTTC. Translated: CASSPMREVLHSEQFF.

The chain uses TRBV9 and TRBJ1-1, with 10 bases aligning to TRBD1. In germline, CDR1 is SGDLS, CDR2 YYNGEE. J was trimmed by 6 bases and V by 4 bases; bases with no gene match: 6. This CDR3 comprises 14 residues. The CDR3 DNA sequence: TGTGCCAGCAGCCCCAGACAGGGGGCCGCTGAAGCTTTCTTT. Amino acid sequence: CASSPRQGAAEAFF.

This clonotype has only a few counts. The CDR3, as DNA: TGTGCCAGCAGCTTAGGGCCTGATTTTGGGCGGGAGGATACGCAGTATTTT. Residues: CASSLGPDFGREDTQYF. The chain joins TRBV7-9 to TRBJ2-3; 7 bases line up with TRBD2. Losses at the gene ends were 1 base for V and 6 bases for J; bases not matched to a gene: 13. Germline V gene data show CDR1 as SEHNR and CDR2 as FQNEAQ (reference sequence). The length of the CDR3 is 17 residues.

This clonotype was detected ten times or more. The CDR3, as DNA: TGTGCCATCAGTGACAGGGGCCAAGAGACCCAGTACTTC. The encoded protein is CAISDRGQETQYF. V gene TRBV10-3 combines with J gene TRBJ2-5, with D possibly matching TRBD1 (6 bases). Looked up from germline, CDR1 is ENHRY and CDR2 is SYGVKD. Trimming stripped 3 bases from V and 1 base from J, with 6 bases between. The CDR3 extends over 13 amino acids.

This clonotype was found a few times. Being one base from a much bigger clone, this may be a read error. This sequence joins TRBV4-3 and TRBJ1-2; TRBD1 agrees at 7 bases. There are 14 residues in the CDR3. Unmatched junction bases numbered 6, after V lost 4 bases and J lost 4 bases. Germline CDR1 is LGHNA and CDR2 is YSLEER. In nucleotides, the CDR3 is TGCGCCAGCAGCCCGGAGGGGGCTAGCTATGGCTACACCTTC. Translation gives CASSPEGASYGYTF.

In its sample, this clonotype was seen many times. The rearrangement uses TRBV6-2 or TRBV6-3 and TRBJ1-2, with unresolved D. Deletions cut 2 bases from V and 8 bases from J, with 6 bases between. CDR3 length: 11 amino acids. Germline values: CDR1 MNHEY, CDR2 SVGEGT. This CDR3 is CASSYRSGYTF. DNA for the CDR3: TGTGCCAGCAGTTACAGGTCCGGCTACACCTTC.

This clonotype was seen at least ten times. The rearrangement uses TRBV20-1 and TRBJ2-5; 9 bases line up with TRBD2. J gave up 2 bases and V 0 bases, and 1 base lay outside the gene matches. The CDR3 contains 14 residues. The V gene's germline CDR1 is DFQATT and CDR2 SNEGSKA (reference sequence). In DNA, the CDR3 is TGCAGTGCTAGAGATAGCGGGAGTCAAGAGACCCAGTACTTC. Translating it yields CSARDSGSQETQYF.

The CDR3 reads CASKLLGGNTEAFF. The CDR3 region has the DNA TGTGCCAGCAAGTTACTTGGGGGGAACACTGAAGCTTTCTTT. This sequence joins TRBV27 and TRBJ1-1; D perhaps matches TRBD1 (5 bases). The CDR3 is made up of 14 amino acids. The germline CDR1 and CDR2 sequences are MNHEY and SMNVEV (reference sequence). Between the trimmed V and J ends, which lost 7 bases and 1 base, there was a span of 13 bases.

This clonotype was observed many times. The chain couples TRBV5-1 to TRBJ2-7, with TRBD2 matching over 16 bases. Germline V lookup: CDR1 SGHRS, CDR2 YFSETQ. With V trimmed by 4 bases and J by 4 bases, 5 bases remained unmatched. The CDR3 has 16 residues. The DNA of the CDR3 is TGCGCCAGCAGCACTGGGACTAGCGGGGGGGCATACGAGCAGTACTTC. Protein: CASSTGTSGGAYEQYF.

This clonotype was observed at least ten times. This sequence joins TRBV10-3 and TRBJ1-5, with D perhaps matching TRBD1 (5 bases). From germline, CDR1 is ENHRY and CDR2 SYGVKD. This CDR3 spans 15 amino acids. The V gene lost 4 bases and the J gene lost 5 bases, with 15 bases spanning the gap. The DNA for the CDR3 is TGTGCCATCAGTGCCGGGACGGCTAACGATCAGCCCCAGCATTTT. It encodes CAISAGTANDQPQHF.

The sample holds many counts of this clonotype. The CDR3 sequence: CAISASSSHTDTQYF. CDR3 in DNA: TGTGCCATCAGTGCTAGCTCTTCCCACACAGATACGCAGTATTTT. The J gene is TRBJ2-3, the V gene TRBV10-3; a weak D match, TRBD2 (5 bases). There are 15 residues in the CDR3. Trimming removed 4 bases from V and 2 bases from J, with 13 bases in between. CDR1 and CDR2 (germline): ENHRY, SYGVKD.

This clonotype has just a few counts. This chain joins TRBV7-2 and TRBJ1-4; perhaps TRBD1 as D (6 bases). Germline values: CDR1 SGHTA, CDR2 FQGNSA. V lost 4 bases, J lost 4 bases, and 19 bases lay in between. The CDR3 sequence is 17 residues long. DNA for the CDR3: TGTGCCAGCAGCTATGGGGGCGTCCGGATCCTTAATGAAAAACTGTTTTTT. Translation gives CASSYGGVRILNEKLFF.

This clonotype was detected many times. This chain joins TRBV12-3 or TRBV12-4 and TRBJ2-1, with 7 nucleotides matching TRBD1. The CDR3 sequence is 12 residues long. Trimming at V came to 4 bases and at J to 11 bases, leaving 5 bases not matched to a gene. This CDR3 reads CASSSTGSQQFF. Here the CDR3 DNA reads TGTGCCAGCAGTTCGACAGGGTCCCAGCAGTTCTTC.

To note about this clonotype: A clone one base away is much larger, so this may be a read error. The CDR3 sequence: CASSQQAGGDTQYF. The CDR3 coding sequence is TGTGCCAGCAGCCAACAGGCGGGGGGAGATACGCAGTATTTT. This chain uses TRBV7-2 with TRBJ2-3, with 8 bases identical to TRBD2. Germline-derived CDR1 and CDR2 are SGHTA and FQGNSA. Trimming cost V 5 bases and J 5 bases; bases outside gene matches: 6. There are 14 residues in the CDR3. The variable domain in full, with the rest retrieved from reference TRBV7-2 and TRBJ2-3, is GAGVSQSPSNKVTEKGKDVELRCDPISGHTALYWYRQSLGQGLEFLIYFQGNSAPDKSGLPSDRFSAERTGGSVSTLTIQRTQQEDSAVYLCASSQQAGGDTQYFGPGTRLTVL.

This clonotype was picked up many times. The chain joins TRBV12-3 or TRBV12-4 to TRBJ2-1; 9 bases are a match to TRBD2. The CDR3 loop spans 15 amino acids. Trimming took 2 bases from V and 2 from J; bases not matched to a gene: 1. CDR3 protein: CASSLLAGTYNEQFF. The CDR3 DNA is TGTGCCAGCAGTTTACTAGCGGGGACCTACAATGAGCAGTTCTTC.

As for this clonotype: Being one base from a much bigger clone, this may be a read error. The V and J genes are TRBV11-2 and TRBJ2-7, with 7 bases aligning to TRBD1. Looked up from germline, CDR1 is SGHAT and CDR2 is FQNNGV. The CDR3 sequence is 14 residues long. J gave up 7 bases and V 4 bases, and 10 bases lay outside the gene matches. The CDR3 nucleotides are TGTGCCAGCAGCTGGGGACAGTCCTACAATGAGCAGTACTTC. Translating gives CASSWGQSYNEQYF. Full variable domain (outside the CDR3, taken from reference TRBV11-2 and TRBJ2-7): EAGVAQSPRYKIIEKRQSVAFWCNPISGHATLYWYQQILGQGPKLLIQFQNNGVVDDSQLPKDRFSAERLKGVDSTLKIQPAKLEDSAVYLCASSWGQSYNEQYFGPGTRLTVT.

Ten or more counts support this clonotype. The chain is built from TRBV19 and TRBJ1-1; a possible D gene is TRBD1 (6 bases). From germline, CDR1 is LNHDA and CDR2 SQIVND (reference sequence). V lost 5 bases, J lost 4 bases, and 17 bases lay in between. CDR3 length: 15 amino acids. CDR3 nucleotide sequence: TGTGCCAGTAGTCAAGACTGGGGAGGGGGCACTGAAGCTTTCTTT. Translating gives CASSQDWGGGTEAFF.

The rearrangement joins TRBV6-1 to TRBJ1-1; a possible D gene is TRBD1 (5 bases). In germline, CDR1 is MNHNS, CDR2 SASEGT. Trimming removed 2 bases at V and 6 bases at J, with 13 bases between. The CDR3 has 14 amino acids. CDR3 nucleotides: TGTGCCAGCAGTGAAAAAGGCGGGGGTTCTGAAGCTTTCTTT. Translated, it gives CASSEKGGGSEAFF.

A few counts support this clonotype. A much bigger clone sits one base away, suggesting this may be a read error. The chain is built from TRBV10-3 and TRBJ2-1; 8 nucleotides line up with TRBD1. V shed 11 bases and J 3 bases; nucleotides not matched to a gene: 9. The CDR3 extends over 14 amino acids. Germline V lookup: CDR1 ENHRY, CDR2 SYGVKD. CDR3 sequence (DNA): TGTGCCGCACGCGGACAGGGTGGCTACAATGAGCAGTTCTTC. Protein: CAARGQGGYNEQFF.

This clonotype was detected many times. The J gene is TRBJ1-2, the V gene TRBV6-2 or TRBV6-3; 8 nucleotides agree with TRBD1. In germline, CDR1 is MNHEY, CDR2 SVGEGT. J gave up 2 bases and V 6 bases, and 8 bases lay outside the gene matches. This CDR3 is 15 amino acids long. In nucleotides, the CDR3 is TGTGCCAGCAGCCGATCAGGGGGCCGAAACTATGGCTACACCTTC. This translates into CASSRSGGRNYGYTF.

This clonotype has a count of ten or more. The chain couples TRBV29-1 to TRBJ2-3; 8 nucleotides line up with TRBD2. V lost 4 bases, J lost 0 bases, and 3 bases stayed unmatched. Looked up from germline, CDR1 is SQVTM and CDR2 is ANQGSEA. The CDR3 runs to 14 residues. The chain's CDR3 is CSVVAGGSTDTQYF. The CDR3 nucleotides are TGCAGCGTTGTGGCGGGGGGTAGCACAGATACGCAGTATTTT.

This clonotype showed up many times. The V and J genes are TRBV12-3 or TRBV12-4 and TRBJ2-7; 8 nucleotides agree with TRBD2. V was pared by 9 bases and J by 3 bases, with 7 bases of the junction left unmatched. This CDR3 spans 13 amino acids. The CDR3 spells CASTRGASYEQYF. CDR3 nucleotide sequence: TGTGCCAGTACGCGGGGGGCCAGCTACGAGCAGTACTTC.

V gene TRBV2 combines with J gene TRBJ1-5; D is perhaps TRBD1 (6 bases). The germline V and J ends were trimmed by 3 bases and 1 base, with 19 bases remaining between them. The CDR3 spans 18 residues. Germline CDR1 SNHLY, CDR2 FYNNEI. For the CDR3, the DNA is TGTGCCAGCAGTGACCGGGGACATCCCTCTAGAAGCAATCAGCCCCAGCATTTT. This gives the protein CASSDRGHPSRSNQPQHF.

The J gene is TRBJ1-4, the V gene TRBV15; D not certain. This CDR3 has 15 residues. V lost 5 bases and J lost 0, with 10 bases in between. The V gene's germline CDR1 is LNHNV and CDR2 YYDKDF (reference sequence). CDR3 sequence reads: CATSGVHATNEKLFF. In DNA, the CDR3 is TGTGCCACCAGCGGAGTCCATGCAACTAATGAAAAACTGTTTTTT.